This T cell receptor (beta chain) was recorded in a study of T cells after posttransplantation cyclophosphamide. By share, this clone counts as medium-sized. Its antigen is unknown. CDR1 is SGDLS and CDR2 is YYNGEE in the germline V gene. The CDR3 length is 19 residues. J gave up 3 bases and V 0 bases, and 9 bases lay outside the gene matches. Sequencing used immunoSEQ multiplex PCR; TCRdb keeps in-frame clones, though not all of them. This table holds roughly 18,000 clones, less than 90% found once. Study-level findings and limits: Donor CD8+ memory clones often dominated recipient blood repertoires at later times.

Sample: memory CD4+ T cells sorted from blood. This clonotype was obtained from a young man in good health and a related stem cell transplant donor. V and J are TRBV9 and TRBJ2-1; 13 positions agree with TRBD2. The CDR3 DNA is TGTGCCAGCAGCGTAGGGGGACTAGCGGGGCCAATTGGCTACAATGAGCAGTTCTTC. Amino acids: CASSVGGLAGPIGYNEQFF.